This T cell receptor (beta chain) was captured in a study of T cells in Graves' hyperthyroidism and ophthalmopathy. Clinicians diagnosed patients from clinical symptoms, serum thyroxine and TRAb, thyroid ultrasound and orbital computed tomography. The source of the PBMCs was less than 12 ml of fresh peripheral blood. Study results and caveats: The model forecast ophthalmopathy, anticipating it by a median roughly 6.3 months before onset. Most clonotypes that expanded in the thyroid above 0.001 also showed up in blood.

There were TCR beta CDR3 regions amplified from RNA transcripts. A set of HTBI primers served as the primers for a first-round RT-PCR of the TCR CDR3. TCRdb reanalysed the multiplex PCR reads using MiXCR and keeps one entry per CDR3 protein. This sample has 600,000 to 800,000 distinct CDR3 sequences; roughly a third occur once, and the top ten carry about a third. This clonotype was picked up a small number of times. Its antigen is not known. The sample consisted of blood. This TCR was recovered from a woman aged 35 to 49 with Graves' hyperthyroidism.

CDR3 sequence reads: CASSLGVQGNEKLFF. Written as DNA, the CDR3 is TGCGCCAGCAGCTTGGGGGTACAGGGGAACGAAAAACTGTTTTTT. V gene TRBV5-1 combines with J gene TRBJ1-4; 7 positions agree with TRBD1. Germline V CDR1 and CDR2: SGHRS, YFSETQ. The length of the CDR3 is 15 residues. J lost 8 bases, V lost 0 bases, and 7 bases had no gene match.